The entry below describes one T cell receptor (beta chain). What it binds is unknown. Every isolated RNA sample was fully reverse transcribed, so sequencing captured expressed TCRB transcripts. Sequencing used immunoSEQ multiplex PCR; TCRdb keeps in-frame clones, though not all of them. The sample includes over 20,000 clones, roughly 50% of them seen just once. The sample comes from a study of beta chain features in type 1 diabetes. Study-level findings and limits: TCRB CDR3s from Type 1 diabetes patients were moderately but significantly shorter in all four CD4+ subsets.

The CDR3 covers 13 residues. The V segment lost 3 bases and the J segment 6 bases; nucleotides outside the gene matches: 4. Per the germline V gene, CDR1 is SQVTM and CDR2 is ANQGSEA. The authors obtained over 98% purity in all sorted populations. This sequence joins TRBV29-1 and TRBJ1-5, with 8 positions matching TRBD1. The sequenced material came from stem cell memory CD4+ T cells from blood. This sequence originates from a man aged 25-40 years with type 1 diabetes. CDR3 amino acids: CSVEDREGQPQHF. The CDR3 bases are TGCAGCGTTGAGGACAGGGAGGGTCAGCCCCAGCATTTT.